These T cell receptor beta chains were read from a single sample in a study of blood T cell repertoires in COVID-19. The protocol was immunoSEQ multiplex PCR, while the TCRdb copy is restricted to in-frame clones and leaves out a portion. The sample holds 300,000 to 400,000 clones; about 90% are singletons and the top ten take 2.9%. Sequencing was carried out using peripheral blood. The receptor source for this set is a woman in her 30s with COVID-19, enrolled during active disease. Each CDR3 is given with its conserved first and last residue. Fields, in order: V gene, J gene, clone size, D gene, CDR3 protein, CDR3 DNA. D genes are given only for firm matches. Clone size appears in some rows only: once, few, many, or a class for an expanded clone.

TRBV2	TRBJ1-2	NA	NA	CASSERGSGVYTF	TGTGCCAGCAGTGAACGGGGTAGCGGTGTCTACACCTTC
TRBV28	TRBJ1-5	NA	TRBD1	CASSPGGISNQPQHF	TGTGCCAGCAGTCCAGGGGGCATAAGCAATCAGCCCCAGCATTTT
TRBV6-6	TRBJ1-6	NA	NA	CASSRPASEGSPLHF	TGTGCCAGCAGTAGACCGGCCTCCGAGGGTTCACCCCTCCACTTT
TRBV5-8	TRBJ1-5	NA	TRBD1	CASSGGDRGNQPQHF	TGTGCCAGCAGCGGAGGGGACAGGGGCAATCAGCCCCAGCATTTT
TRBV28	TRBJ2-7	few	TRBD2	CASSLLYLVGLGTMDREQYF	TGTGCCAGCAGTTTATTATATCTGGTGGGGCTTGGGACTATGGATCGCGAGCAGTACTTC
TRBV5-1	TRBJ1-3	NA	NA	CASSLGQAGNTIYF	TGCGCCAGCAGCTTGGGGCAGGCGGGAAACACCATATATTTT
TRBV5-6	TRBJ1-2	NA	TRBD1	CASSDRDRGSHGYTF	TGTGCCAGCAGCGACCGGGACAGGGGGTCCCATGGCTACACCTTC
TRBV5-1	TRBJ2-1	NA	NA	CASRPTSYPYNEQFF	TGCGCCAGCAGGCCAACTAGTTATCCCTACAATGAGCAGTTCTTC
TRBV5-6	TRBJ2-3	NA	NA	CASSLEGKGADTQYF	TGTGCCAGCAGCTTGGAGGGTAAGGGGGCAGATACGCAGTATTTT
TRBV14	TRBJ1-3	NA	NA	CASSQDSSSGNTIYF	TGTGCCAGCAGCCAAGATAGCAGCTCTGGAAACACCATATATTTT
TRBV5-4	TRBJ2-3	NA	NA	CASSLVRAGPGADTQYF	TGTGCCAGCAGCCTCGTGAGGGCGGGACCCGGCGCAGATACGCAGTATTTT